Here is one TCR beta chain with its context. The repertoire was sequenced with immunoSEQ multiplex PCR; TCRdb's copy has only in-frame clones and lacks some. The sample holds roughly 200,000 clones, roughly 90% seen once. Individuals drawn from approximately 26 US areas were about 18 to 95 years old. Cohorts were assigned according to the clinical history that participants reported. The data stem from a study of blood T cell repertoires in COVID-19. Study-level information: Donors in the United States, Italy and Spain gave samples during acute or convalescent COVID-19.

Trimming shortened V by 0 bases and J by 7 bases, and 11 bases separated the two germline ends. Germline V gene lookup returns CDR1 SGHAT and CDR2 FQNNGV. The CDR3 is 14 amino acids. The sequence derives from a man in his late teens or twenties with acute COVID-19. Material for sequencing was PBMCs or T cells enriched from blood (not recorded which). This rearrangement joins TRBV11-2 to TRBJ2-3, with a tentative D call TRBD2 (6 bases). The CDR3 is CASSLEEGAYTQYF. CDR3 DNA: TGTGCCAGCAGCTTAGAGGAGGGCGCCTATACGCAGTATTTT.